Below are 9 T cell receptor beta chains sequenced from a single sample in a study of metastatic and nonmetastatic thyroid tumors. Each patient came to thyroid surgery without any prior treatment (of any kind). Using MiXCR, TCRdb re-called clones from the PCR reads. The sample lists fewer than 25,000 clones; around 19% were seen once. The specimen sequenced was adjacent normal tissue. The receptors stem from a male donor with papillary thyroid cancer or a benign thyroid nodule (not recorded which). Some clones in this sample may be carry-over from other donors' samples.

This clone was counted ten times or more. Other DNA sequences in the sample encode the same CDR3. The rearrangement joins TRBV28 to TRBJ2-6; 8 positions agree with TRBD1. This CDR3 contains 16 residues. The V and J ends lost 8 bases and 2 bases, in that order; junction bases with no gene match: 8. The germline V gene has CDR1 MDHEN and CDR2 SYDVKM. In DNA, the CDR3 is TGTGCCAGCTCGGGGGCAGGGGGCCCTGGGGCCAACGTCCTGACTTTC. Translation: CASSGAGGPGANVLTF.

The V call is TRBV20-1, the J call TRBJ2-5; 7 bases are a match to TRBD1. This CDR3 contains 16 residues. Germline V gives CDR1 DFQATT, CDR2 SNEGSKA (reference sequence). The trim removed 0 bases at V and 2 bases at J, leaving 9 bases unmatched. CDR3 residues: CSARDRGQDSQETQYF. The CDR3 DNA reads as TGCAGTGCTAGAGATCGAGGACAGGACTCACAAGAGACCCAGTACTTC.

The table lists this clone with a few counts. The chain combines TRBV13 with TRBJ2-5; TRBD2 aligns across 7 bases. CDR3 length equals 16 residues. Germline trimming cut 5 bases from V and 5 bases from J; bases unmatched to any gene: 14. CDR1 is PRHDT, CDR2 FYEKMQ, per germline (reference sequence). CDR3 loop: CASSPLGGRAHETQYF. The CDR3 nucleotides read TGTGCCAGCAGCCCGTTAGGAGGGAGGGCGCATGAGACCCAGTACTTC.

This clone was detected only a few times. The rearrangement uses TRBV6-1 and TRBJ1-6; a possible D gene is TRBD1 (5 bases). Germline CDR1 is MNHNS and CDR2 is SASEGT. The CDR3 extends over 14 amino acids. Trimming took off 7 bases at V and 9 bases at J, with 16 bases between the two ends. CDR3: CASTRGGALSPLHF. The DNA of the CDR3 is TGTGCCAGCACCCGAGGCGGGGCCCTTTCACCCCTCCACTTT.

This clone is categorized as medium-sized. The chain carries TRBV7-3 and TRBJ1-3, with 9 bases that match TRBD1. J was trimmed by 1 base and V by 5 bases; bases with no gene match: 3. CDR1 SGHTA and CDR2 FQGTGA come from the germline V gene. This CDR3 has 15 amino acids. CDR3 amino acids: CASSVDRGSGNTIYF. For the CDR3, the DNA is TGTGCCAGCAGCGTCGACAGGGGGTCTGGAAACACCATATATTTT.

This clone counts as medium-sized. This chain links TRBV27 with TRBJ1-3; no reliable D call. Trimming cost V 2 bases and J 2 bases, with 1 base left between them. The CDR3 consists of 12 residues. Germline V lookup: CDR1 MNHEY, CDR2 SMNVEV (reference sequence). The CDR3 loop reads CASSLPGNTIYF. In DNA form, the CDR3 reads TGTGCCAGCAGTTTACCTGGAAACACCATATATTTT.

This clone was seen ten or more times. The sample holds other DNA sequences that translate to the same CDR3. This chain links TRBV20-1 with TRBJ1-5; 10 bases map to TRBD1. The germline V gene encodes CDR1 DFQATT and CDR2 SNEGSKA (reference sequence). The CDR3 has 16 amino acids. The J segment lost 2 bases and the V segment lost 1 base, leaving 5 bases of the junction unmatched. CDR3 sequence (DNA): TGCAGTGCTAGAGGTGGGACAGGGGAAGGCAATCAGCCCCAGCATTTT. Protein product: CSARGGTGEGNQPQHF.

The V and J genes are TRBV5-1 and TRBJ2-7; D is possibly TRBD2 (5 bases). The CDR3 runs 15 residues. V lost 5 bases, J lost 1 base, and 16 bases lay in between. Per the germline V gene, CDR1 is SGHRS and CDR2 is YFSETQ. The CDR3 DNA reads TGCGCCAGCAGTCCTGGAGGACCTCTATCCTACGAGCAGTACTTC. This encodes CASSPGGPLSYEQYF.

The CDR3 here is CASSPVQGSETQYF. CDR3 nucleotide sequence: TGTGCCAGCAGCCCCGTACAGGGATCAGAGACCCAGTACTTC. The chain has TRBV3-1 and TRBJ2-5; D may be TRBD1 (6 bases). This CDR3 is 14 amino acids long. V lost 4 bases, J lost 4 bases, and 13 bases lay in between. Germline V CDR1 and CDR2: LGHDT, YNNKEL (reference sequence).